This T cell receptor beta chain was observed in a study of T cell responses to AZD1222 COVID-19 vaccine. Points from the study as a whole: Scientists sampled the repertoires only once the peak T cell response had passed. Dominant at 160-218 and 743-854, vaccine-associated CD4 TCRs also spanned spike. Spike-specific TCR breadth and depth grew following two AZD1222 doses.

CDR1 is SNHLY and CDR2 is FYNNEI in the germline V gene. The trim removed 0 bases at V and 2 bases at J, leaving 16 bases unmatched. This CDR3 region has 21 residues. Points on this clone: Its antigen is unknown.

Assay used: immunoSEQ multiplex PCR; TCRdb lists only in-frame clones, some missing. The sample has roughly 150,000 clones; approximately 89% are singletons. This TCR derives from an adult who received the AZD1222 COVID-19 vaccine. J is TRBJ2-3 and V is TRBV2, with 11 bases matching TRBD2. The source was peripheral blood, collected 28 days after the second AZD1222 dose. The DNA for the CDR3 is TGTGCCAGCAGTGAAGCGGGTCCACTAGCGGGAGCGAGTAGTTTCACAGATACGCAGTATTTT. Its protein is CASSEAGPLAGASSFTDTQYF.